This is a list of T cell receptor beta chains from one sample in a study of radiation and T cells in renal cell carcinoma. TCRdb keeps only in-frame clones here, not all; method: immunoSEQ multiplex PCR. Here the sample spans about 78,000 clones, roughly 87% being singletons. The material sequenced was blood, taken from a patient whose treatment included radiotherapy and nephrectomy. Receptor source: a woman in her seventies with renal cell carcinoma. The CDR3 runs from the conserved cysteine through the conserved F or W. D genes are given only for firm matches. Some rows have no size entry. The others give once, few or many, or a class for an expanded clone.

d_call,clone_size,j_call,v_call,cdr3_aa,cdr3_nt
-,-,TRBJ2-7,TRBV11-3,CASSSWAVGSEEYF,-
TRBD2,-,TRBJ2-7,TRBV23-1,CASSQSGRESFEQYF,TGCGCCAGCAGTCAATCGGGGAGGGAATCGTTCGAGCAGTACTTC
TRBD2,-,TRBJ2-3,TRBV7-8,CASSLAASGVTDTQYF,TGTGCCAGCAGCTTAGCAGCTAGCGGGGTCACAGATACGCAGTATTTT
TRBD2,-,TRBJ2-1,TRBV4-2,CASSQRLAGGLALSYNEQFF,TGTGCCAGCAGCCAACGACTAGCGGGGGGCTTAGCCCTCTCCTACAATGAGCAGTTCTTC
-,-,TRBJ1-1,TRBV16,CASSHRQDEAFF,TGTGCCAGCAGCCATAGACAGGACGAAGCTTTCTTT
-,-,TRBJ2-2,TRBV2,CASTGTLSTGELFF,TGTGCCAGCACCGGGACACTATCCACCGGGGAGCTGTTTTTT
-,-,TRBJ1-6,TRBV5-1,CASRSAQGYNSPLHF,TGCGCCAGCAGGTCCGCACAGGGCTATAATTCACCCCTCCACTTT
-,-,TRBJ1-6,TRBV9,CASSGSGGYNSPLHF,TGTGCCAGCAGCGGAAGTGGAGGTTATAATTCACCCCTCCACTTT
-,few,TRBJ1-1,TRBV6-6,CASIPGGTEAFF,TGTGCCAGCATACCCGGGGGAACTGAAGCTTTCTTT
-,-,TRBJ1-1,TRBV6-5,CASSYLGRERGEAFF,TGTGCCAGCAGTTACCTGGGGCGGGAGAGGGGTGAAGCTTTCTTT
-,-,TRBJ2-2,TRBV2,CASSEGAVRTGELFF,TGTGCCAGCAGTGAGGGGGCGGTTCGGACCGGGGAGCTGTTTTTT
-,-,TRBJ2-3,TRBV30,CAWSVGVRTDTQYF,TGTGCCTGGAGTGTCGGGGTTCGCACAGATACGCAGTATTTT
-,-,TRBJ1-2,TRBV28,CASSLLVGYTF,TGTGCCAGCAGTTTACTGGTTGGCTACACCTTC
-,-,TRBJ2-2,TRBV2,CASSDIRGNTGELFF,TGTGCCAGCAGTGATATTCGGGGTAACACCGGGGAGCTGTTTTTT
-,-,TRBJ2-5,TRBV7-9,CASSFLLGQETQYF,TGTGCCAGCAGCTTTTTACTCGGCCAAGAGACCCAGTACTTC
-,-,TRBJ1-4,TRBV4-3,CASSRFPPGSSDEKLFF,TGCGCCAGCAGCCGCTTCCCTCCAGGGTCCAGCGATGAAAAACTGTTTTTT
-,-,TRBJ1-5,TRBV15,CATSRAASGRNQPQHF,TGTGCCACCAGCAGAGCCGCTTCAGGGCGCAATCAGCCCCAGCATTTT
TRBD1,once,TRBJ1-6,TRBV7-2,CASSTRQGYNSPLHF,TGTGCCAGCAGCACCCGACAGGGATATAATTCACCCCTCCACTTT
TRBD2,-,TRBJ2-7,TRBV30,CAWSVGSGGYEQYF,TGTGCCTGGAGTGTGGGTAGCGGGGGTTACGAGCAGTACTTC
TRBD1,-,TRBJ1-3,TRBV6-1,CAGGTGGTGNTIYF,TGTGCCGGAGGGACAGGGGGCACTGGAAACACCATATATTTT
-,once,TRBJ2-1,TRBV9,CASSPASDRYNEQFF,TGTGCCAGCAGCCCCGCTAGTGACAGGTACAATGAGCAGTTCTTC
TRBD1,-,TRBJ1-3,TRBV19,CASRDRAGNTIYF,TGTGCCAGTAGGGACAGGGCCGGAAACACCATATATTTT
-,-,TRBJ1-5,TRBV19,CASSSAGLGNQPQHF,TGTGCCAGTAGTTCCGCGGGTTTAGGGAATCAGCCCCAGCATTTT
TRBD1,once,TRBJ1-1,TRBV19,CASTTGMNTEAFF,TGTGCCAGTACGACAGGGATGAACACTGAAGCTTTCTTT
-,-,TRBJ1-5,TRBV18,CASSAGPNQPQHF,TGTGCCAGCTCCGCCGGCCCAAATCAGCCCCAGCATTTT
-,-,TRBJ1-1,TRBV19,CASSIGGAANTEAFF,TGTGCCAGTAGTATTGGAGGGGCTGCGAACACTGAAGCTTTCTTT
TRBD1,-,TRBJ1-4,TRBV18,CASSLGQGREKLFF,TGTGCCAGCTCACTAGGACAGGGGCGTGAAAAACTGTTTTTT
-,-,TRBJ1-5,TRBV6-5,CASKMRQSNQPQHF,TGTGCCAGCAAAATGAGACAGTCCAATCAGCCCCAGCATTTT
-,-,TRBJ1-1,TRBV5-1,CASSLGGAQSEAFF,TGCGCCAGCAGCTTGGGTGGGGCGCAATCTGAAGCTTTCTTT
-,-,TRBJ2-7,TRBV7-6,CASSVGPSGEQYF,TGTGCCAGCAGCGTGGGTCCTTCGGGGGAGCAGTACTTC
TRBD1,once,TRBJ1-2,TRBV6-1,CASMGQGLYGYTF,TGTGCCAGCATGGGACAGGGACTCTATGGCTACACCTTC
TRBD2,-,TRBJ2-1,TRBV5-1,CASSSSGLEAEQFF,TGCGCCAGCAGCTCGTCCGGACTAGAGGCTGAGCAGTTCTTC
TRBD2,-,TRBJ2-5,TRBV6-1,CATPGRDYQETQYF,TGTGCCACCCCGGGGAGGGACTACCAAGAGACCCAGTACTTC
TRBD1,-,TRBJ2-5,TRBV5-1,CASSLTGTGEETQYF,TGCGCCAGCAGCTTAACCGGGACAGGAGAAGAGACCCAGTACTTC
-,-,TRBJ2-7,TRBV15,CATSRDSPYEEQYF,TGTGCCACCAGCAGAGACAGCCCGTACGAGGAGCAGTACTTC
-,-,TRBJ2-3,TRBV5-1,CASSLQTGITDTQYF,TGCGCCAGCAGCTTGCAAACAGGAATCACAGATACGCAGTATTTT
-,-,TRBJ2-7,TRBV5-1,CASSSGLDSSYEQYF,TGCGCCAGCAGCTCGGGACTCGACAGCTCCTACGAGCAGTACTTC
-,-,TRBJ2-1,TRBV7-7,CASSLLSGYSNEQFF,TGTGCTAGCAGCTTACTATCAGGGTATAGCAATGAGCAGTTCTTC
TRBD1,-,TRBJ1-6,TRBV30,CAWRSRTGNNSPLHF,TGTGCCTGGAGGTCCCGGACAGGGAATAATTCACCCCTCCACTTT
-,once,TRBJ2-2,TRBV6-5,CASRWGDNTGELFF,TGTGCCAGCCGATGGGGGGACAACACCGGGGAGCTGTTTTTT
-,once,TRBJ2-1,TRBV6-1,CASSGYYSKSVGEQFF,TGTGCCAGCAGTGGTTATTACAGTAAGTCGGTCGGTGAGCAGTTCTTC
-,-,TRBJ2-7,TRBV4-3,CASSQDGQHEQYF,TGCGCCAGCAGCCAAGATGGGCAGCACGAGCAGTACTTC
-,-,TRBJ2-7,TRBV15,CATSIRQYF,TGTGCCACCAGCATTAGGCAGTACTTC
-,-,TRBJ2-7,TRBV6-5,CASRGTGPYEQYF,TGTGCCAGTCGCGGGACGGGCCCCTACGAGCAGTACTTC
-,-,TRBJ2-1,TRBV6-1,CASKSGSSYNEQFF,TGTGCCAGCAAGTCAGGTAGCTCCTACAATGAGCAGTTCTTC
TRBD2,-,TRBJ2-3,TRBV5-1,CASSLDGAGGPDTQYF,TGCGCCAGCAGCTTGGACGGAGCGGGGGGCCCAGATACGCAGTATTTT
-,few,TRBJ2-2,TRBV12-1,CASSPARGNTGELFF,TGTGCCAGCAGCCCTGCGCGGGGGAACACCGGGGAGCTGTTTTTT
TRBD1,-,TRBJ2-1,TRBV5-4,CASSFRQGGYNEQFF,TGTGCCAGCAGCTTCCGACAGGGGGGGTACAATGAGCAGTTCTTC
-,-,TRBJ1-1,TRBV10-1,CASSRNTEAFF,TGCGCCAGCAGCAGGAACACTGAAGCTTTCTTT
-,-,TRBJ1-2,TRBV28,CASRGAGADYGYTF,TGTGCCAGCCGAGGGGCAGGGGCGGACTATGGCTACACCTTC
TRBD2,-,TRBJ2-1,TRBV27,CASAVMGPTSGGAGNEQFF,TGTGCCAGCGCAGTGATGGGTCCGACTAGCGGGGGGGCGGGCAATGAGCAGTTCTTC
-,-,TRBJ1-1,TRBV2,CASSGQERLTEAFF,TGTGCCAGCAGTGGACAGGAGCGATTAACTGAAGCTTTCTTT